One sample yielded the 7 T cell receptor beta chains listed below, sequenced in a study of blood T cells in healthy people across ages. A second PCR of 7 to 11 cycles used a sample-barcoded 5' primer and a J-beta primer mix. TCRdb analysed the 5' RACE reads with MiXCR anew, one entry per CDR3 protein. The data contain 700,000 or so distinct CDR3 sequences, roughly 43% of them singletons. The sequencing input was blood. Receptors originate from a man older than 75 in good health.

The chain links TRBV20-1 to TRBJ2-1, with 12 bases that match TRBD2. Looked up from germline, CDR1 is DFQATT and CDR2 is SNEGSKA (reference sequence). Trimming took 2 bases from V and 0 from J; bases not matched to a gene: 8. There are 18 residues in the CDR3. The CDR3 DNA is TGCAGTGCTAGATCCGGGACTAGCGGGTCGGCCTCCTACAATGAGCAGTTCTTC. Translation gives CSARSGTSGSASYNEQFF.

The table lists this clonotype with a few counts. The chain combines TRBV20-1 with TRBJ1-1; 8 nucleotides match TRBD1. Germline trimming cut 5 bases from V and 4 bases from J; bases unmatched to any gene: 6. CDR1 is DFQATT, CDR2 SNEGSKA, per germline (reference sequence). The CDR3 spans 13 residues. The CDR3 coding sequence is TGCAGTGCTGACCAGGGGGCGCGCACTGAAGCTTTCTTT. Translating it yields CSADQGARTEAFF.

The chain links TRBV7-8 to TRBJ2-7; D perhaps matches TRBD2 (6 bases). Germline V CDR1 and CDR2: SGHVS, FQNEAQ. This CDR3 contains 16 residues. V lost 3 bases and J lost 0, with 15 bases in between. Here the CDR3 DNA reads TGTGCCAGCAGCTTGCCGATAGCGGAGGGCTCCTACGAGCAGTACTTC. Translated: CASSLPIAEGSYEQYF.

CDR3 loop: CASSSSLAAQYF. The CDR3 DNA reads as TGCGCCAGCAGCTCCTCCTTGGCCGCCCAGTACTTC. The chain uses TRBV5-1 and TRBJ2-5; D gene ambiguous. CDR1 is SGHRS, CDR2 YFSETQ, per germline. This CDR3 has 12 residues. V was trimmed by 3 bases and J by 9 bases, leaving 12 bases between them.

This clonotype was seen more than once but under ten times. This sequence joins TRBV7-2 and TRBJ2-5, with 7 positions matching TRBD1. V dropped 5 bases and J dropped 0; count of bases not matched to a gene: 9. CDR3 length: 16 residues. Germline CDR1 reads SGHTA; CDR2 reads FQGNSA. The chain's CDR3 is CASSLRQGRYQETQYF. The CDR3 DNA sequence: TGTGCCAGCAGCCTCAGACAGGGCAGATACCAAGAGACCCAGTACTTC.

J is TRBJ2-7 and V is TRBV4-3, with D unclear. The CDR3 has 14 amino acids. Per germline, CDR1 LGHNA and CDR2 YSLEER. The germline V and J ends were trimmed by 0 bases and 5 bases, with 11 bases remaining between them. The chain's CDR3 is CASSQDLRVHEQYF. CDR3 nucleotide sequence: TGCGCCAGCAGCCAAGATTTAAGGGTCCACGAGCAGTACTTC.

The gene calls are TRBV29-1 and TRBJ1-2, with D tentatively TRBD1 (5 bases). The CDR3 length is 14 residues. V was trimmed by 2 bases and J by 3 bases, leaving 13 bases between them. Germline CDR1 and CDR2: SQVTM and ANQGSEA. CDR3 sequence (DNA): TGCAGCGTTGAAATACCGAAAGGGGACTATGGCTACACCTTC. Translation gives CSVEIPKGDYGYTF.